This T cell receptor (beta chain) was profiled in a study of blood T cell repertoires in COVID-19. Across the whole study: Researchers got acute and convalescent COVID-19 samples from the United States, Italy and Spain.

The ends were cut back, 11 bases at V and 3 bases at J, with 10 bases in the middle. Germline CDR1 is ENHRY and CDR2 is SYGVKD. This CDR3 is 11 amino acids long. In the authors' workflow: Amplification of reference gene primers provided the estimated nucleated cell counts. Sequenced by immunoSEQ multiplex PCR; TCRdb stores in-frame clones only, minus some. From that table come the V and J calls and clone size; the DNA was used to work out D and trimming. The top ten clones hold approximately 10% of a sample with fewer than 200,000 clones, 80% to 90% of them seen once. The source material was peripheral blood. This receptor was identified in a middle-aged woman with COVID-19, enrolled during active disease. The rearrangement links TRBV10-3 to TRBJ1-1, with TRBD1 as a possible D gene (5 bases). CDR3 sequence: CAGGGDTEAFF. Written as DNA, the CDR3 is TGTGCCGGTGGGGGGGACACTGAAGCTTTCTTT.